This T cell receptor beta chain was captured in a study of cytomegalovirus exposure and HLA in healthy donors. This PCR relied on a set of 60 Vbeta primers and 13 Jbeta primers. The assay was immunoSEQ multiplex PCR, and TCRdb's table has in-frame clones only and misses some. Of approximately 260,000 clones in the sample, just under 85% were seen once. Trimming took 4 bases from V and 1 from J; bases not matched to a gene: 9. The CDR3 consists of 17 residues. In germline, CDR1 is SGHRS, CDR2 YFSETQ. General study findings and limits: Sequencing probably produced one cluster of sequence variants that were highly shared.

About this clone itself: Its cognate antigen is unknown.

This TCR was sampled from a woman aged 40 to 50 in good health and CMV-seropositive. J is TRBJ2-2 and V is TRBV5-1, with 8 bases matching TRBD1. The specimen was PBMCs. This CDR3 reads CASSPQRTGQNTGELFF. The CDR3 DNA reads as TGCGCCAGCAGCCCCCAGAGGACAGGGCAGAACACCGGGGAGCTGTTTTTT.